Below, 23 T cell receptor beta chains from the same sample are listed, as sequenced in a study of CD8 T cells in ankylosing spondylitis. Study-level points and caveats: A TCR beta motif of several highly homologous variants appeared characteristic of ankylosing spondylitis blood.

TCRdb reprocessed the 5' RACE reads via MiXCR and lists one record per CDR3 protein. The sample has 800,000 to 900,000 distinct CDR3 sequences, 12% seen once. For these TCRs, the target antigens are not known. Sequenced material: blood, either unsorted or a sorted T cell fraction (not recorded which). The source of these receptors is a male donor with ankylosing spondylitis.

This clonotype has just a few counts. The chain is built from TRBV5-1 and TRBJ2-1; D possibly corresponds to TRBD1 (5 bases). The V gene lost 2 bases and the J gene lost 6 bases, with 24 bases spanning the gap. Germline assignment: CDR1 SGHRS and CDR2 YFSETQ. The CDR3 is made up of 18 amino acids. The CDR3 sequence: CASSLSVQGPTLGNEQFF. For the CDR3, the DNA is TGCGCCAGCAGCTTATCGGTTCAGGGCCCGACGTTGGGCAATGAGCAGTTCTTC.

This rearrangement joins TRBV27 to TRBJ2-1, with 12 bases fitting TRBD2. CDR3 size: 15 residues. The trim removed 6 bases at V and 4 bases at J, leaving 4 bases unmatched. Germline values: CDR1 MNHEY, CDR2 SMNVEV (reference sequence). The CDR3 reads CASRTSGRTYNEQFF. CDR3 nucleotide sequence: TGTGCCAGCAGAACTAGCGGGAGGACGTACAATGAGCAGTTCTTC.

The CDR3 region has the DNA TGTGCCAGCAGCCAAGATCGGAATGGCAACTATGGCTACACCTTC. It codes for CASSQDRNGNYGYTF. This chain joins TRBV4-2 and TRBJ1-2, with unresolved D. Germline V gives CDR1 LGHNA, CDR2 YNFKEQ. V was clipped by 0 bases and J by 2 bases, with 10 bases between them. The CDR3 covers 15 residues.

As to this clonotype: A much larger clone lies a single base off, so this may be a read error. The genes are TRBV5-1 and TRBJ2-7, with 9 bases that match TRBD1. The CDR3 is made up of 15 amino acids. Germline-derived CDR1 and CDR2 are SGHRS and YFSETQ. DNA of the CDR3: TGCGCCAGCAGCATAGGGGACAGGGTTATCTACGAGAAGTACTTC. Its protein is CASSIGDRVIYEKYF.

This clonotype was seen repeatedly, ten times or more. The chain carries TRBV12-3 or TRBV12-4 and TRBJ2-5, with D possibly TRBD2 on 6 matching bases. CDR3 length equals 11 residues. V dropped 6 bases and J dropped 5 bases, with 7 bases sitting between them. The CDR3 DNA is TGTGCCAGCAGCGGGGGTGAGACCCAGTACTTC. Protein product: CASSGGETQYF.

The V call is TRBV11-2, the J call TRBJ1-1; a possible D gene is TRBD1 (6 bases). The CDR3 is made up of 16 amino acids. Germline CDR1 is SGHAT and CDR2 is FQNNGV. V was pared by 2 bases and J by 1 base, with 14 bases between. CDR3 nucleotides: TGTGCCAGCAGCTTATACAGGGCCGCAAAGAACACTGAAGCTTTCTTT. Protein sequence: CASSLYRAAKNTEAFF.

This clonotype was counted only a few times. This chain uses TRBV6-1 with TRBJ2-3; 7 nucleotides match TRBD2. This CDR3 region has 14 residues. V lost 5 bases and J lost 6; bases outside the gene matches: 8. Germline lookup yields CDR1 MNHNS and CDR2 SASEGT. CDR3 sequence: CASSRAGVVDTQYF. The DNA of the CDR3 is TGTGCCAGCAGTAGGGCGGGGGTTGTGGATACGCAGTATTTT.

This clonotype has a count of ten or more. The V call is TRBV4-3, the J call TRBJ2-1; D is ambiguous. Per germline, CDR1 LGHNA and CDR2 YSLEER. V lost 4 bases and J 5 bases, leaving 15 bases between the germline ends. The CDR3 has 15 residues. The CDR3 here is CASSRRQTANNEQFF. CDR3 nucleotides: TGCGCCAGCAGCCGTCGTCAAACAGCGAACAATGAGCAGTTCTTC.

This clonotype was detected a few times. The chain uses TRBV18 and TRBJ2-2; TRBD2 matches 9 bases. V lost 5 bases to trimming and J lost 3 bases; unmatched junction nucleotides: 1. The length of the CDR3 is 14 residues. Germline CDR1 KGHSH, CDR2 LQKENI. The CDR3 bases are TGTGCCAGCTCAAGGACTAGCGACACCGGGGAGCTGTTTTTT. Amino acid sequence: CASSRTSDTGELFF.

The chain joins TRBV5-1 to TRBJ2-7; D is perhaps TRBD1 or TRBD2 (5 bases each). The V end was cut by 3 bases, the J end by 2 bases, with 15 bases between. The CDR3 loop spans 15 amino acids. The germline V gene encodes CDR1 SGHRS and CDR2 YFSETQ. The CDR3 loop reads CASSSPSRGTYEQYF. In nucleotides, the CDR3 is TGCGCCAGCAGCTCACCATCGAGGGGTACCTACGAGCAGTACTTC.

Regarding this clonotype: The germline gene is not matched at one end of the junction; a read error may be the cause. The chain couples TRBV7-9 to TRBJ2-6; D is possibly TRBD1 (5 bases). CDR1 is SEHNR, CDR2 FQNEAQ, per germline (reference sequence). This CDR3 has 15 residues. The CDR3 protein is CASSTGWSEANVLTF. In DNA, the CDR3 is TGTGCCAGCAGCACAGGCTGGTCTGAGGCCAACGTCCTGACTTTC. Variable domain in full (rest from reference TRBV7-9 and TRBJ2-6): DTGVSQNPRHKITKRGQNVTFRCDPISEHNRLYWYRQTLGQGPEFLTYFQNEAQLEKSRLLSDRFSAERPKGSFSTLEIQRTEQGDSAMYLCASSTGWSEANVLTFGAGSRLTVL.

The genes are TRBV20-1 and TRBJ2-7; D gene unclear. The CDR3 consists of 13 residues. Trimming took off 6 bases at V and 9 bases at J, with 21 bases between the two ends. Germline-derived CDR1 and CDR2 are DFQATT and SNEGSKA (reference sequence). The CDR3 reads CSAPTRNLRGQYF. The CDR3 coding sequence is TGCAGTGCCCCGACTCGTAATTTACGTGGGCAGTACTTC.

This clonotype was counted only a few times. V usage is TRBV20-1 and J usage is TRBJ2-3, with D possibly being TRBD2 (7 bases). There are 14 residues in the CDR3. Germline CDR1 and CDR2: DFQATT and SNEGSKA (reference sequence). The V end lost 5 bases, the J end lost 1 base, and 13 bases lay between the germline ends. As DNA, the CDR3 is TGCAGTGCTCCCCCCGGGGGGCGCACAGATACGCAGTATTTT. It translates to CSAPPGGRTDTQYF.

The gene calls are TRBV15 and TRBJ1-4; maybe TRBD1 (5 bases). V was shortened by 2 bases and J by 3 bases, with 13 bases between the two germline ends. Germline loops: CDR1 LNHNV, CDR2 YYDKDF (reference sequence). CDR3 length: 16 residues. CDR3 sequence reads: CATSRKRGSPNEKLFF. The CDR3 region has the DNA TGTGCCACCAGCAGAAAGCGGGGGTCCCCTAATGAAAAACTGTTTTTT.

The chain has TRBV5-5 and TRBJ2-3; D is ambiguous. The V gene lost 3 bases and the J gene lost 0 bases, with 8 bases spanning the gap. The CDR3 consists of 14 residues. In germline, CDR1 is SGHKS, CDR2 YYEKEE (reference sequence). The CDR3 reads CASSWAPSTDTQYF. CDR3 bases: TGTGCCAGCAGCTGGGCACCTAGCACAGATACGCAGTATTTT.

The V and J genes are TRBV4-3 and TRBJ1-1, with TRBD1 matching over 7 bases. V lost 3 bases to trimming and J lost 3 bases; unmatched junction nucleotides: 10. CDR1 and CDR2 (germline): LGHNA, YSLEER. The CDR3 runs 16 residues. CDR3 sequence: CASSHAPPGGDTEAFF. The CDR3 DNA follows: TGCGCCAGCAGCCACGCACCCCCAGGGGGGGACACTGAAGCTTTCTTT.

This clonotype was observed a handful of times. The rearrangement links TRBV5-5 to TRBJ2-7; possibly TRBD1 for D (5 bases). Germline V gene lookup returns CDR1 SGHKS and CDR2 YYEKEE (reference sequence). The CDR3 extends over 13 amino acids. Trimming removed 4 bases from V and 2 bases from J, with 10 bases in between. CDR3 sequence reads: CASSISGTYEQYF. CDR3 nucleotides: TGTGCCAGCAGCATATCAGGGACCTACGAGCAGTACTTC.

This chain joins TRBV29-1 and TRBJ2-3; 7 bases line up with TRBD2. The CDR3 contains 14 residues. V dropped 6 bases and J dropped 4; count of bases not matched to a gene: 10. CDR1 and CDR2 from the germline V gene are SQVTM and ANQGSEA. The CDR3 loop reads CSVGWSGTADTQYF. CDR3 nucleotide sequence: TGCAGCGTGGGGTGGAGCGGGACGGCAGATACGCAGTATTTT.

The table lists this clonotype with many counts. This chain uses TRBV10-3 with TRBJ2-3, with 9 bases matching TRBD1. J was trimmed by 1 base and V by 4 bases; bases with no gene match: 0. The CDR3 spans 14 residues. Germline V gene data show CDR1 as ENHRY and CDR2 as SYGVKD. CDR3 DNA sequence: TGTGCCATCAGTGGGACAGGGGGCACAGATACGCAGTATTTT. This sequence encodes CAISGTGGTDTQYF.

With respect to this clonotype: Likely a read error: the CDR3 ends without its conserved phenylalanine or tryptophan. The chain recombines TRBV20-1 with TRBJ2-1; TRBD2 might be the D (6 bases). The germline gives CDR1 DFQATT, CDR2 SNEGSKA (reference sequence). The CDR3 totals 14 residues. Trimming pared 5 bases from V and 4 bases from J, leaving 15 bases between. CDR3 DNA: TGCAGTGCTCGAAACGGGGGACCTTACAATGAGCAGTTCCTC. Its translation: CSARNGGPYNEQFL.

This rearrangement joins TRBV10-3 to TRBJ2-1; 9 nucleotides line up with TRBD1. The CDR3 length is 12 residues. The J segment lost 6 bases and the V segment lost 10 bases, leaving 4 bases of the junction unmatched. CDR1 ENHRY and CDR2 SYGVKD come from the germline V gene. The CDR3 DNA follows: TGTGCCAGCCGGGACAGGGTCAATGAGCAGTTCTTC. Translating it yields CASRDRVNEQFF.

This clonotype was seen at least ten times. This chain connects TRBV29-1 to TRBJ2-7; 10 bases line up with TRBD1. Unmatched junction bases numbered 7, after V lost 5 bases and J lost 3 bases. Germline V gene data show CDR1 as SQVTM and CDR2 as ANQGSEA. CDR3 length equals 14 residues. This CDR3 reads CSVYPGTGVYEQYF. The CDR3 DNA is TGCAGCGTTTACCCCGGGACAGGGGTCTACGAGCAGTACTTC.

The DNA for the CDR3 is TGTGCCAGCAGGACGACAGGGGCGAACTATGGCTACACCTTC. Amino acid sequence: CASRTTGANYGYTF. The chain carries TRBV2 and TRBJ1-2; 8 bases are a match to TRBD1. The CDR3 has 14 residues. Germline V gene sequence: CDR1 SNHLY, CDR2 FYNNEI. V trimming: 6 bases; J trimming: 2 bases; junction bases outside the gene matches: 5.